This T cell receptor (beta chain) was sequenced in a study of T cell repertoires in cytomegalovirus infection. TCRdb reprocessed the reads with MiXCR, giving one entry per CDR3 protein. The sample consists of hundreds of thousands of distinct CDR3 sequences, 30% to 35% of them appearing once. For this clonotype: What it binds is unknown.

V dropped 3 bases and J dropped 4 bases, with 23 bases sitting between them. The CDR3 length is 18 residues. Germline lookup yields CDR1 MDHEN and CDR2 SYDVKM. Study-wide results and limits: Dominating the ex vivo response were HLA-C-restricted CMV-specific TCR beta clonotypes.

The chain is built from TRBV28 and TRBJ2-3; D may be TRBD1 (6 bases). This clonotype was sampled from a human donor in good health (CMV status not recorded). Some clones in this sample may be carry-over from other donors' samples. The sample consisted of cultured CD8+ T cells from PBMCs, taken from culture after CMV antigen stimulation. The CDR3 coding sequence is TGTGCCAGCAGTTTCGAGACGCTCGGGACATTCCGATCAGATACGCAGTATTTT. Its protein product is CASSFETLGTFRSDTQYF.